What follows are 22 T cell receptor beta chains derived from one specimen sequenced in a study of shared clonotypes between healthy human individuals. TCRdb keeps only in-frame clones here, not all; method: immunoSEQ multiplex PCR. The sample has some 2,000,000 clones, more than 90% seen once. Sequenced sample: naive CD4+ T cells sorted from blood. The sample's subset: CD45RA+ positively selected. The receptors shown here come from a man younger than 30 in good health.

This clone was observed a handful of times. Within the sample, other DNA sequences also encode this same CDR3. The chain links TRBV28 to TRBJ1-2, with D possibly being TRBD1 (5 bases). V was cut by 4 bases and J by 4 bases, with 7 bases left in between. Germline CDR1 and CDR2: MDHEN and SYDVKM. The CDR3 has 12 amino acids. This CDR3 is CASSSGSYGYTF. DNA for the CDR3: TGTGCCAGCAGTTCAGGGTCCTATGGCTACACCTTC.

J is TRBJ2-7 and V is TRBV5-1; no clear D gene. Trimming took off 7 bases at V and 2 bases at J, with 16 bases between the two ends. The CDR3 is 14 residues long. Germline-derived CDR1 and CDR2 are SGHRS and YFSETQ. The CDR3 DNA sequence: TGCGCCAGCGGCACCACATCAGGAACCTACGAGCAGTACTTC. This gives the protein CASGTTSGTYEQYF.

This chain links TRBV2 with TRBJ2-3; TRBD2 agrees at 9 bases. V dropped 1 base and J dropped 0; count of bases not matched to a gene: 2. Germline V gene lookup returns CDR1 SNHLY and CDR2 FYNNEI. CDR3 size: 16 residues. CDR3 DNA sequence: TGTGCCAGCAGTGAAGGTCTAGCGGGAAGCACAGATACGCAGTATTTT. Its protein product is CASSEGLAGSTDTQYF.

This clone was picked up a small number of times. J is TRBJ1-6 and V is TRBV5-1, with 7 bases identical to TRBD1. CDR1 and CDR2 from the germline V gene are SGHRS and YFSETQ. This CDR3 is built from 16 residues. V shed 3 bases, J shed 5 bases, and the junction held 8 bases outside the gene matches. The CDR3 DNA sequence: TGCGCCAGCAGCTCTCCCGAGCAGGGGGATAATTCACCCCTCCACTTT. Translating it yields CASSSPEQGDNSPLHF.

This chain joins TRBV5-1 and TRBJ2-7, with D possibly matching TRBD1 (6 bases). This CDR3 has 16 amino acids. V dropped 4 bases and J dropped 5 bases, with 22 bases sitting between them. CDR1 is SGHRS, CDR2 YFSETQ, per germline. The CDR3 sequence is CASSRASGTRNNEQYF. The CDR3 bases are TGCGCCAGCAGCAGAGCATCCGGGACACGTAATAACGAGCAGTACTTC.

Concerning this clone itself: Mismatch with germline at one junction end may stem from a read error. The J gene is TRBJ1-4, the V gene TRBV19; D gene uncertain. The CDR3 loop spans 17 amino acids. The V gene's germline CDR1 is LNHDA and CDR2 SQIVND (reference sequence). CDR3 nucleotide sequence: TGTGCCAGTAGTATAGATAAATTCGCTTCAACTAATGAAAAATTGTTTTTT. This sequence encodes CASSIDKFASTNEKLFF.

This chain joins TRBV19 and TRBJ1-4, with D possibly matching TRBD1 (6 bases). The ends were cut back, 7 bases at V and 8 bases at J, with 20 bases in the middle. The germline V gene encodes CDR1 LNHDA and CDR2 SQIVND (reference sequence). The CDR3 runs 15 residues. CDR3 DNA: TGTGCCAGTACCCCCGTACTGACAGGATCCGAAAAACTGTTTTTT. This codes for CASTPVLTGSEKLFF.

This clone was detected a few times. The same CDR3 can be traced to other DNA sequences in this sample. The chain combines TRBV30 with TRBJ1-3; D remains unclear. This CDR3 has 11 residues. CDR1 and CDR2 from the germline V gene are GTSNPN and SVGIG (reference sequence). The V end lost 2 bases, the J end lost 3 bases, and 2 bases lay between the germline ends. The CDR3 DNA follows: TGTGCCTGGAGTAATGGAAACACCATATATTTT. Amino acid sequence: CAWSNGNTIYF. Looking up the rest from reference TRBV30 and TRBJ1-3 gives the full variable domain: SQTIHQWPATLVQPVGSPLSLECTVEGTSNPNLYWYRQAAGRGLQLLFYSVGIGQISSEVPQNLSASRPQDRQFILSSKKLLLSDSGFYLCAWSNGNTIYFGEGSWLTVV.

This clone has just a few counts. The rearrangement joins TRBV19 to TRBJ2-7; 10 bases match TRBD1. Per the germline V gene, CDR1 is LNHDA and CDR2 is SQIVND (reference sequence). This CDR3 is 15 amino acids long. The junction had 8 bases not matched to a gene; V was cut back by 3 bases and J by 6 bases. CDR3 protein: CASSIPGTGASEQYF. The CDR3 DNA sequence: TGTGCCAGTAGTATTCCGGGGACAGGGGCCTCCGAGCAGTACTTC.

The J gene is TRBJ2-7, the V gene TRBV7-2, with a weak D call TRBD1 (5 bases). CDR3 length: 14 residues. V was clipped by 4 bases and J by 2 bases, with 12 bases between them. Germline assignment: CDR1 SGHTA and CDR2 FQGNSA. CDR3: CASSWVQGTYEQYF. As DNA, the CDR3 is TGTGCCAGCAGCTGGGTTCAGGGTACCTACGAGCAGTACTTC.

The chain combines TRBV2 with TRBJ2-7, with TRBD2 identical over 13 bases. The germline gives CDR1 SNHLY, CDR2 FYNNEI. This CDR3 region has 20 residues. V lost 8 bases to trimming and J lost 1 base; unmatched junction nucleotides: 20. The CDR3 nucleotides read TGTGCCAGCTTTAATGGACTAGCGGGAGTAGGTGGGGGGATTTCCTACGAGCAGTACTTC. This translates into CASFNGLAGVGGGISYEQYF.

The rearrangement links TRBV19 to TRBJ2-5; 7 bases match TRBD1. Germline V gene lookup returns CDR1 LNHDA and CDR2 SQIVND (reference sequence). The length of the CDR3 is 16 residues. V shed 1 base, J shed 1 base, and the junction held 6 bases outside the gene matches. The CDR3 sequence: CASSIVGTASQETQYF. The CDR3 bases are TGTGCCAGTAGTATAGTCGGGACAGCCAGCCAAGAGACCCAGTACTTC.

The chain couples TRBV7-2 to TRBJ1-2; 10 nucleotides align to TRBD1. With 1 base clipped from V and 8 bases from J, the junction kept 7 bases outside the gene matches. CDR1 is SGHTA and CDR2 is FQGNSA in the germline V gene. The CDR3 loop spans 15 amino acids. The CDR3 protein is CASSLVDRGRLGYTF. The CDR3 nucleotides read TGTGCCAGCAGCTTAGTCGACAGGGGGCGCTTGGGCTACACCTTC.

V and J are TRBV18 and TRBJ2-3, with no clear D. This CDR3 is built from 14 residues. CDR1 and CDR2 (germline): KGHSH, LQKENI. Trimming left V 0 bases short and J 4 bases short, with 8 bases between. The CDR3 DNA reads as TGTGCCAGCTCACCACCGGCAACCCCAGATACGCAGTATTTT. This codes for CASSPPATPDTQYF.

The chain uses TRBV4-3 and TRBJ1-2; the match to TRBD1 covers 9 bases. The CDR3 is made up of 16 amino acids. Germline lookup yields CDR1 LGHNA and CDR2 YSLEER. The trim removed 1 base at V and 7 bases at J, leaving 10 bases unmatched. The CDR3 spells CASSQGTGVVLIGYTF. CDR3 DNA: TGCGCCAGCAGCCAAGGGACAGGGGTTGTACTGATTGGCTACACCTTC.

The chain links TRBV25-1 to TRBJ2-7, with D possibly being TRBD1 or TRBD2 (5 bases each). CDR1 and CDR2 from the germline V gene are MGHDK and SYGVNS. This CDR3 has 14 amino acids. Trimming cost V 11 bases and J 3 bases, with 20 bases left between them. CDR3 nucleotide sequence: TGTGCCGCAAAAGGGACGGATGGGGACTACGAGCAGTACTTC. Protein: CAAKGTDGDYEQYF.

The CDR3 region has the DNA TGTGCCAGCAGTGAGTTGGGTCAAGCTTTCTTT. As protein: CASSELGQAFF. This chain uses TRBV28 with TRBJ1-1; D unclear. Germline V gene data show CDR1 as MDHEN and CDR2 as SYDVKM. The CDR3 extends over 11 amino acids. V dropped 5 bases and J dropped 9 bases, with 10 bases sitting between them.

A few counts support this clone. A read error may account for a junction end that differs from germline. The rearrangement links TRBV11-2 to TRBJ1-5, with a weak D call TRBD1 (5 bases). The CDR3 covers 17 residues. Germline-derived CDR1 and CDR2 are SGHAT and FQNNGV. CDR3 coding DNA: TGTGCCAGCAGCCTAGACCCGGGGCAGTTGAATAATCAGCCCCAGCATTTT. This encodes CASSLDPGQLNNQPQHF.

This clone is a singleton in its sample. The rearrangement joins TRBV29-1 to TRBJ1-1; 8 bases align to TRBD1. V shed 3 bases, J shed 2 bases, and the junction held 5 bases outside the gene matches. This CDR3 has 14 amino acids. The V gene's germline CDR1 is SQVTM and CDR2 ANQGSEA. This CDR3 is CSVENRGINTEAFF. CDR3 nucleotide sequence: TGCAGCGTTGAGAACAGGGGGATTAACACTGAAGCTTTCTTT.

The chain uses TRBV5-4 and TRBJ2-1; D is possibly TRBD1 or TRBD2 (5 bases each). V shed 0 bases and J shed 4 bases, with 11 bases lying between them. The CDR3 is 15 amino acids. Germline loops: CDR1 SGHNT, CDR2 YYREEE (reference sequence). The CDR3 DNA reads TGTGCCAGCAGCTTGGGGGGGTCAGCGTACAATGAGCAGTTCTTC. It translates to CASSLGGSAYNEQFF.

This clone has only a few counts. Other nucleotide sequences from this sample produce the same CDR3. CDR3 coding DNA: TGCGCCAGCAGCTTGGAAGGTCAAGAGACCCAGTACTTC. Residues: CASSLEGQETQYF. The V call is TRBV5-1, the J call TRBJ2-5; D gene ambiguous. Germline CDR1 reads SGHRS; CDR2 reads YFSETQ. Trimming shortened V by 0 bases and J by 2 bases, and 5 bases separated the two germline ends. The CDR3 has 13 residues.

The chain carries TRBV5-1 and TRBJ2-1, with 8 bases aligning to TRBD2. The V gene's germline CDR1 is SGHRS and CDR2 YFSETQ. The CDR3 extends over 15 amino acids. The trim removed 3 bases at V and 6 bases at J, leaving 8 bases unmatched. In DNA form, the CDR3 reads TGCGCCAGCAGCTCCCCGGGACTAGTTGGCAATGAGCAGTTCTTC. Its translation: CASSSPGLVGNEQFF.